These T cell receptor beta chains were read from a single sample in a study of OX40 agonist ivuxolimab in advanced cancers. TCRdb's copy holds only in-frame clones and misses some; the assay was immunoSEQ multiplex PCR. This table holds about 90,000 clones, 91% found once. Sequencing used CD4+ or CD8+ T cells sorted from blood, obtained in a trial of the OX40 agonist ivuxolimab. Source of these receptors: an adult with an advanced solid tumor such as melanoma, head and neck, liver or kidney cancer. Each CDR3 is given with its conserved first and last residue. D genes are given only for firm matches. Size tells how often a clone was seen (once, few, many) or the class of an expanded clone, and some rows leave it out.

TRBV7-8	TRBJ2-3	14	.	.	CASSPHQPTDTQYF	TGTGCCAGCAGCCCTCATCAACCCACAGATACGCAGTATTTT
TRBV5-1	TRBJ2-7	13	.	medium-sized	CASSPDAGYEQYF	TGCGCCAGCAGCCCCGACGCGGGCTACGAGCAGTACTTC
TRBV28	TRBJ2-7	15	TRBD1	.	CASSDMRQGTGEQYF	TGTGCCAGCAGCGACATGAGACAGGGGACTGGGGAGCAGTACTTC
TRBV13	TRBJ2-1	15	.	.	CASSLDPSSYNEQFF	TGTGCCAGCAGCTTAGACCCGAGCTCCTACAATGAGCAGTTCTTC
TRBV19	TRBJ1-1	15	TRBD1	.	CASSFGTGSGTEAFF	TGTGCCAGTAGTTTCGGGACAGGGAGCGGCACTGAAGCTTTCTTT
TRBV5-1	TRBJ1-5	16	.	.	CASSWTPLRGNQPQHF	TGCGCCAGCAGCTGGACTCCCCTAAGAGGCAATCAGCCCCAGCATTTT
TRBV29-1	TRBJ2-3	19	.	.	CSVEVSLGERGASTDTQYF	TGCAGCGTTGAAGTGAGTTTGGGAGAAAGAGGGGCTAGCACAGATACGCAGTATTTT
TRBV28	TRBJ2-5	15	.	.	CASSLRPAPQETQYF	TGTGCCAGCAGTTTAAGGCCGGCCCCCCAAGAGACCCAGTACTTC
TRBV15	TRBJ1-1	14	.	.	CATSGAFMNTEAFF	TGTGCCACCAGCGGGGCCTTTATGAACACTGAAGCTTTCTTT
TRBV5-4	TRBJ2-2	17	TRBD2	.	CASTPSLLAGAVGELFF	TGTGCCAGCACGCCCAGCCTTCTAGCGGGAGCTGTCGGGGAGCTGTTTTTT
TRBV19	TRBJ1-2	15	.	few	CASSKGTFQNYGYTF	TGTGCCAGTAGTAAGGGCACTTTCCAGAACTATGGCTACACCTTC
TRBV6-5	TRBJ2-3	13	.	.	CASSYSYADTQYF	TGTGCCAGCAGTTACTCGTACGCAGATACGCAGTATTTT
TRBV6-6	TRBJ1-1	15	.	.	CASSYLGAADTEAFF	TGTGCCAGCAGTTACTTGGGGGCGGCAGACACTGAAGCTTTCTTT
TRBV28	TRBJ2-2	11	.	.	CAFGGSGELFF	TGTGCTTTTGGGGGGTCCGGGGAGCTGTTTTTT
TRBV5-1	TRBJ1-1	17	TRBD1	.	CASSFKDREVPHTEAFF	TGCGCCAGCAGCTTTAAAGACAGGGAGGTTCCACACACTGAAGCTTTCTTT
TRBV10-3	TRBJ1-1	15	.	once	CAISDVVFMDTEAFF	TGTGCCATCAGTGATGTTGTATTTATGGACACTGAAGCTTTCTTT
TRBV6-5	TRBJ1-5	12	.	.	CASGTLNQPQHF	TGTGCCAGCGGGACACTCAATCAGCCCCAGCATTTT
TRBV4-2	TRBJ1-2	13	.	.	CASTPGHTYGYTF	TGTGCCAGCACACCGGGACATACCTATGGCTACACCTTC
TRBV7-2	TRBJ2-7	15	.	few	CASSLAVGSQYEQYF	TGTGCCAGCAGCTTAGCTGTCGGGAGTCAATACGAGCAGTACTTC
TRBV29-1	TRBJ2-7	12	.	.	CSVEVTAYEQYF	TGCAGCGTTGAGGTCACCGCCTACGAGCAGTACTTC
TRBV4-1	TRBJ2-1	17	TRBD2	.	CASSQALGLAGGPEQFF	TGCGCCAGCAGCCAGGCCCTGGGACTAGCGGGAGGTCCTGAGCAGTTCTTC
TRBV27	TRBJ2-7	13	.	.	CASSNRGTYEQYF	TGTGCCAGCAGCAACCGGGGAACCTACGAGCAGTACTTC
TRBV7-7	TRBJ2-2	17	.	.	CASSLNRQLANTGELFF	TGTGCTAGCAGCCTTAACCGTCAGCTTGCGAACACCGGGGAGCTGTTTTTT
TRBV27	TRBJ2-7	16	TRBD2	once	CASSPSGLAAIYEQYF	TGTGCCAGCAGTCCTTCCGGACTAGCGGCTATATACGAGCAGTACTTC
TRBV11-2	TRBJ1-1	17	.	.	CASSLDLGWGIVTEAFF	TGTGCCAGCAGCTTAGATCTCGGGTGGGGAATCGTCACTGAAGCTTTCTTT
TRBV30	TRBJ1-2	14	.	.	CAWSVPPGRGGYTF	TGTGCCTGGAGTGTACCCCCCGGAAGAGGTGGCTACACCTTC
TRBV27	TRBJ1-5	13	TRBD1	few	CASSLTGTQPQHF	TGTGCCAGCAGTTTGACAGGGACTCAGCCCCAGCATTTT
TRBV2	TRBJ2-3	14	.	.	CASRRGGSTDTQYF	TGTGCCAGCCGGCGAGGGGGGAGCACAGATACGCAGTATTTT
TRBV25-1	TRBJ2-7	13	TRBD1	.	CASSDRGSYEQYF	TGTGCCAGCAGTGACAGGGGGTCCTACGAGCAGTACTTC
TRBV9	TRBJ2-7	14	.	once	CASSAHRAGYEQYF	TGTGCCAGCAGCGCCCACCGCGCGGGCTACGAGCAGTACTTC
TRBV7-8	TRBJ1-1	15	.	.	CASSLLRGMNTEAFF	TGTGCCAGCTCTCTCCTCCGAGGGATGAACACTGAAGCTTTCTTT
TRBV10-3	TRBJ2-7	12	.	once	CATGTDSYEQYF	TGTGCCACCGGGACCGACTCCTACGAGCAGTACTTC
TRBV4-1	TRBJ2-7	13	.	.	CASSQANSYEQYF	TGCGCCAGCAGCCAAGCTAACTCCTACGAGCAGTACTTC
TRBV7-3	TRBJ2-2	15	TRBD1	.	CASRLGQGPTGELFF	TGTGCCAGCAGGCTGGGACAGGGACCCACCGGGGAGCTGTTTTTT
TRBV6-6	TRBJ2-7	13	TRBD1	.	CASRDRGNYEQYF	TGTGCCAGCAGGGACAGGGGTAACTACGAGCAGTACTTC
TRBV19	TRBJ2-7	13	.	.	CASSTGLAYEQYF	TGTGCCAGTAGTACGGGACTGGCCTACGAGCAGTACTTC
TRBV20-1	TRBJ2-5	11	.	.	CSAGRQPTQYF	TGCAGTGCTGGGAGACAGCCAACCCAGTACTTC
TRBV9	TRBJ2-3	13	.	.	CASSYWNTDTQYF	TGTGCCAGCTCTTACTGGAACACAGATACGCAGTATTTT
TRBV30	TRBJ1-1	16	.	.	CAWRGSGGRPNTEAFF	TGTGCCTGGAGGGGGTCGGGGGGCAGGCCGAACACTGAAGCTTTCTTT